This T cell receptor (beta chain) was captured by sequencing in a study of cytomegalovirus exposure and HLA in healthy donors. Broader study findings: Altogether, about 160 TCR beta chains were recorded as cytomegalovirus-associated.

The repertoire was sequenced with immunoSEQ multiplex PCR; TCRdb's copy has only in-frame clones and lacks some. The sample contains more than 120,000 clones, around 87% of which appear only once. Germline V gene lookup returns CDR1 SGHNT and CDR2 YENEEA. The CDR3 loop spans 15 amino acids. Trimming at V came to 3 bases and at J to 1 base, leaving 3 bases not matched to a gene. In the case of this clone: The target antigen is unknown.

A roughly 120-subject validation cohort, separate from the approximately 670-subject first cohort, supplied the donors. This clonotype was sampled from a man between 18 and 29 years old in good health and CMV-seropositive. Sequenced sample: PBMCs. The chain links TRBV11-3 to TRBJ2-3, with 8 bases aligning to TRBD1. CDR3 loop: CASSLDREGTDTQYF. In DNA form, the CDR3 reads TGTGCCAGCAGCTTGGACAGGGAAGGCACAGATACGCAGTATTTT.